The clone carrying this T cell receptor beta chain appeared a few times. Its cognate antigen is unknown. This record comes from a study of beta chain features in type 1 diabetes. Trimming stripped 1 base from V and 5 bases from J, with 12 bases between. Looked up from germline, CDR1 is KGHSH and CDR2 is LQKENI. The length of the CDR3 is 15 residues. Regarding the study as a whole: Shortening that was moderate but significant affected the TCRB CDR3s of Type 1 diabetes patients in all four CD4+ subsets. The question left open here concerned HLA type influencing TCRB rearrangement. When VDJ junctions were examined, type 1 diabetes patients showed fewer insertions and more deletions.

The whole isolated RNA underwent reverse transcription, so sequencing captured expressed TCRB transcripts. Sequencing was performed with immunoSEQ multiplex PCR; in TCRdb, only in-frame clones are kept and a portion is missing. The sample has about 330,000 clones, approximately 11% seen once. By way of CD45RO/CCR7/CD25/CD127/CD95/CD27, the CD4+ regulatory, stem cell-like memory, central memory and naive cells were sorted. The chain carries TRBV18 and TRBJ2-1; a weak D match, TRBD2 (6 bases). Sequencing was carried out using naive CD4+ T cells from blood. The clonotype was recovered from a woman in her 30s in good health. CDR3 coding DNA: TGTGCCAGCTCACCACAGGAGGGCCGGCACAATGAGCAGTTCTTC. It specifies CASSPQEGRHNEQFF.